This paragraph reports one TCR beta chain. Its antigen is unknown. The sample originates from a study of shared clonotypes between healthy human individuals. Researchers ran the assay at a deep level. TCRdb keeps only in-frame clones here, not all; method: immunoSEQ multiplex PCR. The repertoire has some 2.3 million clones, roughly 93% of them found once; the top ten carry 0.35% to 0.5%. With 5 bases removed from V and 6 bases from J, the gap between germline ends came to 14 bases. The germline V gene has CDR1 SGHTA and CDR2 FQGTGA. This CDR3 region has 13 residues. Regarding the study as a whole: Genetic and exposure-history diversity was limited by the small donor number.

The sample was naive CD4+ T cells from PBMCs. Subset indicated: CD45RA+ positively selected. The sequence was obtained from a young man in good health. Some clones in this sample may be carry-over from other donors' samples. The chain employs TRBV7-3 and TRBJ2-7, with a tentative D call TRBD1 (6 bases). As DNA, the CDR3 is TGTGCCAGCAGCCCCAGGGGAAGGGGCGAGCAGTACTTC. It yields the protein CASSPRGRGEQYF.